Following are 19 T cell receptor beta chains from one sample sequenced in a study of regulatory T cells in long-lasting Graves disease (dated by TCRdb to about 2021). The protocol used for the library was multiplex PCR. Sequencing relied on an Illumina HiSeq 4000. TCR beta libraries were built with iRepertoire HTBI primers and Arm-PCR amplification of CDR3 regions. TCRdb trimmed public reads at Q25 via fastp, called clones via MiXCR and kept in-frame beta chains. Each CDR3 protein gets just one entry, which takes the most common genes and DNA from the rows behind it. The sample contains around 450,000 distinct CDR3 sequences, about 16% of them found a single time. About 12% of the sample comes from the top ten. What the time point label conveys for this sample: newly diagnosed GD, antithyroid drugs for less than 3 months. For both TCR sequencing and RNA sequencing, RNA was extracted from PBMCs in TRIzol.

A further study also used this sample, focusing on T cells in Graves' hyperthyroidism and ophthalmopathy.

Sequencing used peripheral blood mononuclear cells (PBMCs), obtained at new diagnosis, from a patient treated with antithyroid drugs. The origin of the receptors is a man aged 35-49 years with Graves disease. Donor details come from another sample of the same person, matched by shared clones.

With respect to this clonotype: At one end, the junction sequence differs from germline, possibly due to a read error. The CDR3 spells CASSDKGLAGEITGELLF. For the CDR3, the DNA is TGTGCCAGCAGCGACAAGGGACTAGCGGGAGAAATCACCGGGGAGCTGCTTTTT. This rearrangement joins TRBV6-2 or TRBV6-3 to TRBJ2-2, with 14 positions matching TRBD2. This CDR3 is built from 18 residues. The germline gives CDR1 MNHEY, CDR2 SVGEGT.

In this sample, this clonotype turned up many times. The chain couples TRBV11-3 to TRBJ1-1; no clear D. From germline, CDR1 is SGHNT and CDR2 YENEEA. V was trimmed by 0 bases and J by 0 bases, leaving 5 bases between them. CDR3 length: 14 residues. CDR3 protein: CASSLEGLNTEAFF. The CDR3 nucleotides are TGTGCCAGCAGCTTAGAAGGATTGAACACTGAAGCTTTCTTT.

There are many counts of this clonotype. The rearrangement links TRBV7-2 to TRBJ2-1; the D gene could be TRBD1 or TRBD2 (6 bases each). The length of the CDR3 is 16 residues. Germline V gene lookup returns CDR1 SGHTA and CDR2 FQGNSA. V was pared by 6 bases and J by 7 bases, with 22 bases between. The CDR3 DNA reads as TGTGCCAGCAGTCTGTCGGGGGCATTAGGAAAGAATGAGCAGTTCTTC. Translating gives CASSLSGALGKNEQFF. The variable domain in full, completed from reference TRBV7-2 and TRBJ2-1, reads GAGVSQSPSNKVTEKGKDVELRCDPISGHTALYWYRQSLGQGLEFLIYFQGNSAPDKSGLPSDRFSAERTGGSVSTLTIQRTQQEDSAVYLCASSLSGALGKNEQFFGPGTRLTVL.

This clonotype was observed at least ten times. The chain links TRBV7-2 to TRBJ2-7; TRBD2 matches at 7 bases. The ends lost 3 bases at V and 2 bases at J; junction bases unmatched: 4. CDR3 length: 14 residues. The V gene's germline CDR1 is SGHTA and CDR2 FQGNSA. The CDR3 loop is CASSFGGTTYEQYF. The CDR3 DNA sequence: TGTGCCAGCAGCTTCGGGGGGACGACCTACGAGCAGTACTTC.

The chain links TRBV29-1 to TRBJ2-1; TRBD1 matches 7 bases. With V trimmed by 4 bases and J by 8 bases, 5 bases remained unmatched. The CDR3 has 12 amino acids. CDR1 is SQVTM, CDR2 ANQGSEA, per germline. CDR3 amino acids: CSVADRAYEQFF. In DNA form, the CDR3 reads TGCAGCGTTGCTGACAGGGCTTATGAGCAGTTCTTC.

The chain uses TRBV6-1 and TRBJ2-4; perhaps TRBD1 as D (6 bases). The germline V and J ends were trimmed by 5 bases and 4 bases, with 18 bases remaining between them. Germline V gives CDR1 MNHNS, CDR2 SASEGT. The CDR3 has 16 amino acids. The CDR3 bases are TGTGCCAGCAGTCGAGTTCTAGGGGGTGCAAAAAACATTCAGTACTTC. This translates into CASSRVLGGAKNIQYF.

This clonotype was recorded many times. The chain joins TRBV27 to TRBJ2-5; 10 bases are a match to TRBD1. V lost 4 bases and J lost 2; bases outside the gene matches: 4. CDR1 MNHEY and CDR2 SMNVEV come from the germline V gene (reference sequence). The CDR3 extends over 15 amino acids. CDR3 amino acids: CASSSWTGGQETQYF. CDR3 sequence (DNA): TGTGCCAGCAGTTCATGGACAGGGGGGCAAGAGACCCAGTACTTC.

With respect to this clonotype: Lacking the conserved final phenylalanine or tryptophan, this CDR3 likely reflects a read error. V is TRBV20-1 and J is TRBJ2-1; TRBD2 might be the D (6 bases). The CDR3 is 12 residues long. CDR1 is DFQATT and CDR2 is SNEGSKA in the germline V gene (reference sequence). V was trimmed by 3 bases and J by 9 bases, leaving 12 bases between them. CDR3 DNA: TGCAGTGCTAGTCAGACTAGAGCTGAGCAGTTCCTC. Its protein is CSASQTRAEQFL.

This clonotype was recorded at least ten times. The chain employs TRBV7-9 and TRBJ2-1, with TRBD1 matching 9 bases. CDR1 is SEHNR and CDR2 is FQNEAQ in the germline V gene (reference sequence). The CDR3 length is 14 residues. Trimming removed 4 bases from V and 9 bases from J; junction bases left unmatched: 7. CDR3 residues: CASSSPGTGIEQFF. CDR3 nucleotide sequence: TGTGCCAGCAGCTCCCCCGGGACAGGGATTGAGCAGTTCTTC.

The sample holds many counts of this clonotype. The chain combines TRBV5-1 with TRBJ2-7; 9 bases are shared with TRBD1. This CDR3 has 14 amino acids. The germline CDR1 and CDR2 sequences are SGHRS and YFSETQ. V dropped 4 bases and J dropped 5; count of bases not matched to a gene: 7. In DNA, the CDR3 is TGCGCCAGCAGCGCCGGGACAGGGATCCACGAGCAGTACTTC. This translates into CASSAGTGIHEQYF.

This clonotype was seen ten or more times. The V call is TRBV28, the J call TRBJ2-1; 10 nucleotides align to TRBD2. The CDR3 sequence is 14 residues long. Trimming at V came to 3 bases and at J to 10 bases, leaving 6 bases not matched to a gene. CDR1 and CDR2 (germline): MDHEN, SYDVKM. CDR3 coding DNA: TGTGCCAGCAGTTTGGTTCTAGCGGGAGCCGAGCAGTTCTTC. Protein: CASSLVLAGAEQFF.

Ten or more counts support this clonotype. The chain links TRBV28 to TRBJ1-1; maybe TRBD1 (5 bases). There are 13 residues in the CDR3. Germline V gene lookup returns CDR1 MDHEN and CDR2 SYDVKM. V was pared by 8 bases and J by 2 bases, with 12 bases between. In nucleotides, the CDR3 is TGTGCCAGCTGGGACGGAACTAACACTGAAGCTTTCTTT. It is translated as CASWDGTNTEAFF.

This clonotype came up many times. The gene calls are TRBV28 and TRBJ2-3; D is uncertain. Trimming pared 5 bases from V and 3 bases from J, leaving 12 bases between. This CDR3 has 14 residues. Germline CDR1 is MDHEN and CDR2 is SYDVKM. This chain's CDR3 is CASSTLHRTDTQYF. CDR3 DNA: TGTGCCAGCAGTACTTTACATCGGACAGATACGCAGTATTTT.

This clonotype was detected ten times or more. The chain uses TRBV7-6 and TRBJ2-5, with TRBD2 identical over 8 bases. The germline V gene has CDR1 SGHVS and CDR2 FNYEAQ. CDR3 length: 15 residues. V gave up 3 bases and J gave up 4 bases; unmatched junction bases: 7. Here the CDR3 DNA reads TGTGCCAGCAGCTTTTCAGCGGGAGTAGGAGAGACCCAGTACTTC. Amino acid sequence: CASSFSAGVGETQYF.

The sample holds many counts of this clonotype. The chain recombines TRBV28 with TRBJ1-1; D gene ambiguous. The CDR3 covers 12 residues. Germline assignment: CDR1 MDHEN and CDR2 SYDVKM. Trimming stripped 5 bases from V and 7 bases from J, with 11 bases between. The CDR3 loop reads CASSPISGEAFF. The DNA for the CDR3 is TGTGCCAGCAGTCCGATCTCGGGTGAAGCTTTCTTT.

The V call is TRBV29-1, the J call TRBJ1-1; 9 bases line up with TRBD1. The junction had 7 bases not matched to a gene; V was cut back by 7 bases and J by 4 bases. The CDR3 runs to 13 residues. The germline V gene has CDR1 SQVTM and CDR2 ANQGSEA. The CDR3 coding sequence is TGCAGCGCCTGGGACAGGGATTTCACTGAAGCTTTCTTT. Translation: CSAWDRDFTEAFF. Full variable domain (missing parts from reference TRBV29-1 and TRBJ1-1): SAVISQKPSRDICQRGTSLTIQCQVDSQVTMMFWYRQQPGQSLTLIATANQGSEATYESGFVIDKFPISRPNLTFSTLTVSNMSPEDSSIYLCSAWDRDFTEAFFGQGTRLTVV.

Ten or more counts support this clonotype. J is TRBJ1-2 and V is TRBV3-1; D is perhaps TRBD1 (6 bases). This CDR3 contains 15 residues. V shed 4 bases and J shed 0 bases, with 12 bases lying between them. CDR1 LGHDT and CDR2 YNNKEL come from the germline V gene (reference sequence). The CDR3 nucleotides read TGTGCCAGCAGCCCCGGGGGGCGTTCTAACTATGGCTACACCTTC. Its translation: CASSPGGRSNYGYTF.

The J gene is TRBJ2-1, the V gene TRBV19; D is perhaps TRBD2 (7 bases). Trimming stripped 5 bases from V and 4 bases from J, with 18 bases between. Germline V CDR1 and CDR2: LNHDA, SQIVND (reference sequence). This CDR3 comprises 16 residues. CDR3 sequence: CASSVRGGDGYNEQFF. DNA for the CDR3: TGTGCCAGTAGTGTAAGAGGGGGGGACGGTTACAATGAGCAGTTCTTC.

The chain carries TRBV6-1 and TRBJ1-1; D unresolved. The CDR3 is made up of 14 amino acids. Germline CDR1 and CDR2: MNHNS and SASEGT. V was trimmed by 1 base and J by 0 bases, leaving 6 bases between them. The CDR3 region is CASSEGTMNTEAFF. DNA for the CDR3: TGTGCCAGCAGTGAAGGGACTATGAACACTGAAGCTTTCTTT.